Each of the 9 T cell receptor beta chains below was sequenced from the same sample in a study of blood T cell repertoires in COVID-19. Data came from immunoSEQ multiplex PCR; TCRdb stores just in-frame clones and leaves some out. Of around 280,000 clones listed, around 85% are singletons. The sequenced sample was PBMCs or T cells enriched from blood (not recorded which). The receptors stem from a woman between 35 and 50 years old who had recovered from COVID-19.

The chain uses TRBV6-5 and TRBJ2-3; no reliable D call. Germline V lookup: CDR1 MNHEY, CDR2 SVGAGI. V lost 5 bases, J lost 4 bases, and 7 bases lay in between. CDR3 length: 12 amino acids. DNA of the CDR3: TGTGCCAGCAGTCGACTTTCAGATACGCAGTATTTT. Translating gives CASSRLSDTQYF.

There are a few counts of this clone. V is TRBV15 and J is TRBJ1-5, with TRBD1 matching 9 bases. The V and J ends lost 5 bases and 3 bases, in that order; junction bases with no gene match: 5. There are 15 residues in the CDR3. CDR1 and CDR2 from the germline V gene are LNHNV and YYDKDF (reference sequence). The CDR3 spells CATSGQGRVNQPQHF. The CDR3 DNA follows: TGTGCCACCAGCGGACAGGGGAGAGTCAATCAGCCCCAGCATTTT.

This sequence joins TRBV6-5 and TRBJ1-2; 7 positions match TRBD1. The V and J ends lost 6 bases and 8 bases, in that order; junction bases with no gene match: 15. This CDR3 has 15 amino acids. Germline CDR1 is MNHEY and CDR2 is SVGAGI. The CDR3, as DNA: TGTGCCAGCAGACACACAGGGGATGAGTCCTACGGCTACACCTTC. It is translated as CASRHTGDESYGYTF.

V gene TRBV6-5 combines with J gene TRBJ2-7, with 8 nucleotides matching TRBD1. Germline CDR1 and CDR2: MNHEY and SVGAGI. The CDR3 loop spans 14 amino acids. V gave up 6 bases and J gave up 6 bases; unmatched junction bases: 10. CDR3 sequence reads: CASSQPLQGGEQYF. In nucleotides, the CDR3 is TGTGCCAGCAGCCAGCCCCTACAGGGGGGCGAGCAGTACTTC.

The chain combines TRBV5-1 with TRBJ1-2, with a tentative D call TRBD1 (6 bases). CDR3 size: 13 residues. Trimming took off 5 bases at V and 2 bases at J, with 10 bases between the two ends. Per germline, CDR1 SGHRS and CDR2 YFSETQ. CDR3 region: CASRRDTNYGYTF. The DNA of the CDR3 is TGCGCCAGCAGACGGGACACCAACTATGGCTACACCTTC.

The rearrangement uses TRBV4-3 and TRBJ2-5; 7 positions agree with TRBD2. The CDR3 has 15 amino acids. V lost 0 bases to trimming and J lost 5 bases; unmatched junction nucleotides: 6. Germline-derived CDR1 and CDR2 are LGHNA and YSLEER. CDR3 amino acids: CASSQEGGSWETQYF. Written as DNA, the CDR3 is TGCGCCAGCAGCCAAGAGGGGGGGAGTTGGGAGACCCAGTACTTC.

The chain joins TRBV2 to TRBJ1-1; D is unresolved. V gave up 5 bases and J gave up 2 bases, with 9 bases separating them. CDR3 size: 13 residues. Germline assignment: CDR1 SNHLY and CDR2 FYNNEI. CDR3 loop: CASSIAENTEAFF. The CDR3, as DNA: TGTGCCAGCAGTATCGCGGAAAACACTGAAGCTTTCTTT. The complete variable domain, with remaining parts taken from reference TRBV2 and TRBJ1-1, reads EPEVTQTPSHQVTQMGQEVILRCVPISNHLYFYWYRQILGQKVEFLVSFYNNEISEKSEIFDDQFSVERPDGSNFTLKIRSTKLEDSAMYFCASSIAENTEAFFGQGTRLTVV.

The chain is built from TRBV4-2 and TRBJ2-5; 7 bases agree with TRBD2. The CDR3 loop spans 17 amino acids. Germline CDR1 and CDR2: LGHNA and YNFKEQ. With V trimmed by 0 bases and J by 5 bases, 12 bases remained unmatched. The CDR3 region is CASSQDRSGTGQETQYF. CDR3 DNA sequence: TGTGCCAGCAGCCAAGATCGAAGCGGGACCGGCCAGGAGACCCAGTACTTC.

The rearrangement joins TRBV7-3 to TRBJ1-1; the match to TRBD1 covers 11 bases. Trimming cost V 1 base and J 4 bases; bases outside gene matches: 2. Germline-derived CDR1 and CDR2 are SGHTA and FQGTGA. This CDR3 is built from 15 residues. As DNA, the CDR3 is TGTGCCAGCAGCTTAATGGGACAGGGGGGCACTGAAGCTTTCTTT. Translation: CASSLMGQGGTEAFF.